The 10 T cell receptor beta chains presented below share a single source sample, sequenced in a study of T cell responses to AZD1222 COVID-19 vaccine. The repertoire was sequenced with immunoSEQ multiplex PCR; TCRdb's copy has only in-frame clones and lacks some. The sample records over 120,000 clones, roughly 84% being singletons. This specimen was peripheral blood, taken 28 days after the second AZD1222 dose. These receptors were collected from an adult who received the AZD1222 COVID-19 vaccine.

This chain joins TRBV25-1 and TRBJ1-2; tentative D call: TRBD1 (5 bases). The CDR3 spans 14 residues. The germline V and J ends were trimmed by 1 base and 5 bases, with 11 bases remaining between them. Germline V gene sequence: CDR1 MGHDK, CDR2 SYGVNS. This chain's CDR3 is CASSESGRYYGYTF. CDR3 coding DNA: TGTGCCAGCAGTGAATCGGGGCGATATTATGGCTACACCTTC.

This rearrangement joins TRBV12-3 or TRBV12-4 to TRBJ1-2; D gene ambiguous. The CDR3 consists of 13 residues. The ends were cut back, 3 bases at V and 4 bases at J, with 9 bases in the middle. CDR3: CASSFYALYGYTF. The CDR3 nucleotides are TGTGCCAGCAGTTTTTATGCCCTCTATGGCTACACCTTC.

In DNA form, the CDR3 reads TGTGCCTGGAGTGGTGGGACTAGCGTACAGTTCTTC. Protein product: CAWSGGTSVQFF. The chain has TRBV30 and TRBJ2-1, with TRBD2 identical over 10 bases. J was trimmed by 13 bases and V by 1 base; bases with no gene match: 4. This CDR3 spans 12 amino acids. Germline V CDR1 and CDR2: GTSNPN, SVGIG (reference sequence).

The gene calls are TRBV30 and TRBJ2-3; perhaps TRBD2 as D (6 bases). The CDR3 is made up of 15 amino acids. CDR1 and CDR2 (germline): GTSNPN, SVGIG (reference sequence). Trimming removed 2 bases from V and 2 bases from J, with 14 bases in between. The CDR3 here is CAWSKDAGHTDTQYF. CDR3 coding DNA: TGTGCCTGGAGTAAGGACGCGGGGCACACAGATACGCAGTATTTT.

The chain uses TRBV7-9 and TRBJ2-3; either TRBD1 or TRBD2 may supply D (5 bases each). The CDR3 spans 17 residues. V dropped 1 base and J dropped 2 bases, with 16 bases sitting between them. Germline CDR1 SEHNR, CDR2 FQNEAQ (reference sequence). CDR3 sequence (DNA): TGTGCCAGCAGCTTAGAGGTAGAGGGGCAGCTCACAGATACGCAGTATTTT. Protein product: CASSLEVEGQLTDTQYF.

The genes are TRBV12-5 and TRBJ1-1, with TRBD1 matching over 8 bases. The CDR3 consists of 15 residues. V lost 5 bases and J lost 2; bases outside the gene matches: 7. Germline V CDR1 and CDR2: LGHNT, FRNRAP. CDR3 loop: CASGPRQGSNTEAFF. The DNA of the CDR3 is TGTGCTAGTGGTCCACGACAGGGGAGTAACACTGAAGCTTTCTTT. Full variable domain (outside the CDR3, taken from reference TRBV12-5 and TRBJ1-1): DARVTQTPRHKVTEMGQEVTMRCQPILGHNTVFWYRQTMMQGLELLAYFRNRAPLDDSGMPKDRFSAEMPDATLATLKIQPSEPRDSAVYFCASGPRQGSNTEAFFGQGTRLTVV.

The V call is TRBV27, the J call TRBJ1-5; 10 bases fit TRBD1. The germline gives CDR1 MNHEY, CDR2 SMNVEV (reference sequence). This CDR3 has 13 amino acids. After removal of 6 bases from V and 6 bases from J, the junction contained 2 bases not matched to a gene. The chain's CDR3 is CASRTGGSQPQHF. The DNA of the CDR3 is TGTGCCAGCAGGACAGGGGGCAGTCAGCCCCAGCATTTT.

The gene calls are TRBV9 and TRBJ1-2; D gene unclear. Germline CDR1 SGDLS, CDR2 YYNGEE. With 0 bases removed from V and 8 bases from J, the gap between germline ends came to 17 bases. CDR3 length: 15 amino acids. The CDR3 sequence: CASSVEGSTAEGYTF. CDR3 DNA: TGTGCCAGCAGCGTAGAGGGCAGTACTGCTGAGGGCTACACCTTC.

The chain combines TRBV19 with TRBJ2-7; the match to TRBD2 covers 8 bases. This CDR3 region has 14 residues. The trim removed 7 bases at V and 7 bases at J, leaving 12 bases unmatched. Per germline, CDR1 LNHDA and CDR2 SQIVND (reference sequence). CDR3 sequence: CASTFGSGKGEQYF. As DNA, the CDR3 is TGTGCCAGTACCTTTGGTAGCGGGAAAGGAGAGCAGTACTTC.

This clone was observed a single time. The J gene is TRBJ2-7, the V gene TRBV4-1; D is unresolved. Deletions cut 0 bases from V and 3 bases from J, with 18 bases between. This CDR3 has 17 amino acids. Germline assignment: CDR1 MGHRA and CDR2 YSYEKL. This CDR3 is CASSQERAAAGDYEQYF. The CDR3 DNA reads TGCGCCAGCAGCCAAGAGCGCGCGGCTGCCGGTGACTACGAGCAGTACTTC.